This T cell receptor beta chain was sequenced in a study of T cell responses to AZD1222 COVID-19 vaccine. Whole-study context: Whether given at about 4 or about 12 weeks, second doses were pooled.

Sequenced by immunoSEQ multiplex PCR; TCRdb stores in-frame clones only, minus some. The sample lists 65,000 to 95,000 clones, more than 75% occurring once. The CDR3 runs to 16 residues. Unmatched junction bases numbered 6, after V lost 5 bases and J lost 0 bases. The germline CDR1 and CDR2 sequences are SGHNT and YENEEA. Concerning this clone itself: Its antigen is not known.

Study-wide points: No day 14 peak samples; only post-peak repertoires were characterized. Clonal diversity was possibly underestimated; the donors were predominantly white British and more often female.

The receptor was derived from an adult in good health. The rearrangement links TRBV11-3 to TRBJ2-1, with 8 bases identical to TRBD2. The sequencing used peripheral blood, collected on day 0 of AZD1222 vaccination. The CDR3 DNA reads TGTGCCAGCAGCCCCCGGGAGGGGGACTCCTACAATGAGCAGTTCTTC. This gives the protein CASSPREGDSYNEQFF.